Each of the 29 T cell receptor beta chains below was sequenced from the same sample in a study of blood T cell repertoires in COVID-19. Data came from immunoSEQ multiplex PCR; TCRdb stores just in-frame clones and leaves some out. The top ten hold around 2.1% of the sample, which has hundreds of thousands of clones, roughly 86% seen once. The sequenced material came from PBMCs or T cells enriched from blood (not recorded which). These receptors were taken from a woman in her thirties or forties with acute COVID-19.

V usage is TRBV3-1 (or the pseudogene TRBV3-2) and J usage is TRBJ2-7; 8 bases match TRBD1. J gave up 3 bases and V 3 bases, and 4 bases lay outside the gene matches. CDR1 and CDR2 (germline): LGHDT, YNNKEL (reference sequence). There are 14 residues in the CDR3. The CDR3 DNA sequence: TGTGCCAGCAGCCATTGGACAGGGAACTACGAGCAGTACTTC. As protein: CASSHWTGNYEQYF.

This clone was seen a single time. The V call is TRBV7-2, the J call TRBJ1-2, with D unresolved. CDR1 SGHTA and CDR2 FQGNSA come from the germline V gene. This CDR3 has 13 residues. V was clipped by 2 bases and J by 6 bases, with 10 bases between them. In nucleotides, the CDR3 is TGTGCCAGCAGCTTATTCTCGGGGAATGGCTACACCTTC. Its protein product is CASSLFSGNGYTF.

This clone was seen a handful of times. The chain recombines TRBV29-1 with TRBJ1-2; 7 nucleotides match TRBD1. The V and J ends lost 4 bases and 8 bases, in that order; junction bases with no gene match: 7. CDR1 is SQVTM, CDR2 ANQGSEA, per germline. The CDR3 length is 12 residues. CDR3 coding DNA: TGCAGCGTTGGGGGAGAGGGGGCGGGCTACACCTTC. Protein sequence: CSVGGEGAGYTF.

The V call is TRBV11-3, the J call TRBJ2-1; a weak D match, TRBD1 (5 bases). The CDR3 runs 12 residues. V lost 5 bases and J lost 7, with 9 bases in between. CDR1 and CDR2 (germline): SGHNT, YENEEA. For the CDR3, the DNA is TGTGCCAGCAGCCGCCGACAGAATGAGCAGTTCTTC. This gives the protein CASSRRQNEQFF.

CDR3 in DNA: TGCGCCAGCAGCCAGGCCGGACAGGGTACATTAGCCAAAAACATTCAGTACTTC. Its translation is CASSQAGQGTLAKNIQYF. The rearrangement uses TRBV4-1 and TRBJ2-4; 8 nucleotides agree with TRBD1. Germline CDR1 and CDR2: MGHRA and YSYEKL. The CDR3 consists of 18 residues. With V trimmed by 3 bases and J by 0 bases, 10 bases remained unmatched.

The rearrangement links TRBV19 to TRBJ1-5; D is perhaps TRBD1 (6 bases). V was pared by 5 bases and J by 9 bases, with 14 bases between. There are 13 residues in the CDR3. Germline V gene data show CDR1 as LNHDA and CDR2 as SQIVND (reference sequence). DNA for the CDR3: TGTGCCAGTAGTGGGACATCAGGTTGGCCCCAGCATTTT. Its translation: CASSGTSGWPQHF.

The chain recombines TRBV5-6 with TRBJ2-7; 8 bases agree with TRBD2. The germline CDR1 and CDR2 sequences are SGHDT and YYEEEE. CDR3 length equals 14 residues. V dropped 4 bases and J dropped 3; count of bases not matched to a gene: 6. CDR3 region: CASSLGTRHYEQYF. For the CDR3, the DNA is TGTGCCAGCAGCCTCGGGACTAGACACTACGAGCAGTACTTC.

Here the CDR3 reads CASSLGWTGSYGYTF. The CDR3 nucleotides are TGCGCCAGCAGCTTGGGGTGGACAGGAAGCTATGGCTACACCTTC. This chain uses TRBV5-1 with TRBJ1-2, with 7 bases identical to TRBD1. V lost 0 bases and J lost 4; bases outside the gene matches: 6. CDR1 is SGHRS, CDR2 YFSETQ, per germline. The CDR3 covers 15 residues. Supplemented by reference TRBV5-1 and TRBJ1-2, the full variable domain reads KAGVTQTPRYLIKTRGQQVTLSCSPISGHRSVSWYQQTPGQGLQFLFEYFSETQRNKGNFPGRFSGRQFSNSRSEMNVSTLELGDSALYLCASSLGWTGSYGYTFGSGTRLTVV.

This sequence joins TRBV29-1 and TRBJ2-5; D remains unclear. Trimming removed 0 bases at V and 4 bases at J, with 9 bases between. CDR3 length equals 13 residues. In germline, CDR1 is SQVTM, CDR2 ANQGSEA. This CDR3 is CSVEDRARETQYF. DNA for the CDR3: TGCAGCGTTGAAGATCGTGCTAGAGAGACCCAGTACTTC.

This clone was seen just once. The chain is built from TRBV5-4 and TRBJ2-2; D possibly corresponds to TRBD1 (7 bases). The CDR3 totals 16 residues. V was trimmed by 2 bases and J by 5 bases, leaving 16 bases between them. From germline, CDR1 is SGHNT and CDR2 YYREEE (reference sequence). CDR3 amino acids: CASSLQGRLSTGELFF. Here the CDR3 DNA reads TGTGCCAGCAGCTTACAGGGGAGGCTATCGACCGGGGAGCTGTTTTTT.

V is TRBV5-6 and J is TRBJ2-7; maybe TRBD1 (6 bases). Trimming left V 0 bases short and J 3 bases short, with 19 bases between. This CDR3 contains 17 residues. Germline CDR1 is SGHDT and CDR2 is YYEEEE. DNA for the CDR3: TGTGCCAGCAGCTTGGGGGTGGCAGGGGCCTCGGGCTACGAGCAGTACTTC. This codes for CASSLGVAGASGYEQYF.

The chain recombines TRBV9 with TRBJ2-1; 7 positions match TRBD2. In germline, CDR1 is SGDLS, CDR2 YYNGEE. Losses at the gene ends were 0 bases for V and 1 base for J; bases not matched to a gene: 4. The CDR3 is made up of 16 amino acids. The CDR3, as DNA: TGTGCCAGCAGCGTAGGAGCGGGGAGTTCCTACAATGAGCAGTTCTTC. Translation: CASSVGAGSSYNEQFF.

The sample holds one count of this clone. The chain couples TRBV2 to TRBJ2-7, with TRBD1 matching over 8 bases. The CDR3 is made up of 13 amino acids. Germline V CDR1 and CDR2: SNHLY, FYNNEI. V gave up 5 bases and J gave up 6 bases; unmatched junction bases: 6. CDR3 sequence: CASSPNRGTEQYF. The CDR3 region has the DNA TGTGCCAGCAGTCCAAACAGGGGGACCGAGCAGTACTTC.

Only one count was recorded for this clone. V and J are TRBV5-4 and TRBJ2-7, with D perhaps matching TRBD1 (6 bases). Deletions cut 4 bases from V and 5 bases from J, with 13 bases between. The CDR3 has 13 amino acids. Germline V lookup: CDR1 SGHNT, CDR2 YYREEE (reference sequence). The CDR3: CASSLGQMHEQYF. In DNA form, the CDR3 reads TGTGCCAGCAGCCTCGGACAGATGCACGAGCAGTACTTC.

As to this clone: The sample carries other DNA sequences with the same CDR3. The V and J genes are TRBV2 and TRBJ2-7; D is perhaps TRBD1 (6 bases). V dropped 6 bases and J dropped 4 bases, with 10 bases sitting between them. CDR3 length: 12 amino acids. In germline, CDR1 is SNHLY, CDR2 FYNNEI. DNA of the CDR3: TGTGCCAGCAGCGGTCAGGGGTACGAGCAGTACTTC. Translation: CASSGQGYEQYF.

V gene TRBV12-5 combines with J gene TRBJ1-1; 7 positions agree with TRBD1. From germline, CDR1 is LGHNT and CDR2 FRNRAP. The CDR3 runs 13 residues. Germline trimming cut 4 bases from V and 7 bases from J; bases unmatched to any gene: 6. As DNA, the CDR3 is TGTGCTAGTGGTTACCTAGGACAGGTTGAAGCTTTCTTT. Its translation: CASGYLGQVEAFF.

This chain connects TRBV13 to TRBJ2-5, with D perhaps TRBD1 (5 bases). V dropped 3 bases and J dropped 5 bases, with 10 bases sitting between them. Per germline, CDR1 PRHDT and CDR2 FYEKMQ (reference sequence). The CDR3 is made up of 13 amino acids. The CDR3 nucleotides read TGTGCCAGCAGCTTTCCAGGGCGCGAGACCCAGTACTTC. As protein: CASSFPGRETQYF.

This clone was found once. The V call is TRBV2, the J call TRBJ1-3; possible D gene TRBD1, 5 bases. This CDR3 is built from 16 residues. Trimming left V 2 bases short and J 0 bases short, with 11 bases between. In germline, CDR1 is SNHLY, CDR2 FYNNEI. The CDR3 coding sequence is TGTGCCAGCAGTGAAAATACAGGCCGCTCTGGAAACACCATATATTTT. This sequence encodes CASSENTGRSGNTIYF. The variable domain in full, completed from reference TRBV2 and TRBJ1-3, reads EPEVTQTPSHQVTQMGQEVILRCVPISNHLYFYWYRQILGQKVEFLVSFYNNEISEKSEIFDDQFSVERPDGSNFTLKIRSTKLEDSAMYFCASSENTGRSGNTIYFGEGSWLTVV.

The chain couples TRBV6-6 to TRBJ1-6; D gene uncertain. The V and J ends lost 0 bases and 15 bases respectively, with 12 bases between them. The germline gives CDR1 MNHNY, CDR2 SVGAGI (reference sequence). The CDR3 length is 13 residues. The CDR3, as DNA: TGTGCCAGCAGTTACTCGGGCAGCCCGCTCCTCCACTTT. It specifies CASSYSGSPLLHF.

V and J are TRBV30 and TRBJ2-7, with a possible D match to TRBD2 (6 bases). Germline CDR1 GTSNPN, CDR2 SVGIG (reference sequence). Trimming cost V 3 bases and J 4 bases, with 7 bases left between them. The CDR3 loop spans 11 amino acids. The CDR3 bases are TGTGCCTGGAGCGGAGGGTACGAGCAGTACTTC. Its protein product is CAWSGGYEQYF.

The chain employs TRBV7-9 and TRBJ1-2; 7 bases align to TRBD1. There are 15 residues in the CDR3. In germline, CDR1 is SEHNR, CDR2 FQNEAQ (reference sequence). J lost 5 bases, V lost 1 base, and 7 bases had no gene match. CDR3 region: CASSLVGQGEYGYTF. The CDR3 DNA is TGTGCCAGCAGCTTAGTTGGCCAGGGGGAATATGGCTACACCTTC.

Written as DNA, the CDR3 is TGTGCCAGCAGCCAAGATAGCGTGGAGGGAAACACCATATATTTT. As protein: CASSQDSVEGNTIYF. The rearrangement joins TRBV3-1 (or the pseudogene TRBV3-2) to TRBJ1-3; D not certain. The V and J ends lost 0 bases and 4 bases respectively, with 10 bases between them. CDR3 size: 15 residues. CDR1 is LGHDT and CDR2 is YNNKEL in the germline V gene (reference sequence).

This clone showed up just once. This sequence joins TRBV5-1 and TRBJ2-5, with a possible D match to TRBD1 (6 bases). The CDR3 runs 13 residues. In germline, CDR1 is SGHRS, CDR2 YFSETQ. V was trimmed by 2 bases and J by 5 bases, leaving 10 bases between them. This chain's CDR3 is CASSLQGAETQYF. CDR3 sequence (DNA): TGCGCCAGCAGCTTACAGGGCGCCGAGACCCAGTACTTC. Filled out from reference TRBV5-1 and TRBJ2-5, the complete variable domain reads KAGVTQTPRYLIKTRGQQVTLSCSPISGHRSVSWYQQTPGQGLQFLFEYFSETQRNKGNFPGRFSGRQFSNSRSEMNVSTLELGDSALYLCASSLQGAETQYFGPGTRLLVL.

The chain uses TRBV12-3 or TRBV12-4 and TRBJ1-1; 7 bases are a match to TRBD1. V dropped 1 base and J dropped 7; count of bases not matched to a gene: 3. CDR3 size: 13 residues. DNA for the CDR3: TGTGCCAGCAGTTTAGGACAGGGCGGTGAAGCTTTCTTT. This translates into CASSLGQGGEAFF.

Comments on this clone: The same CDR3 arises from other DNA sequences in this sample as well. This chain uses TRBV4-1 with TRBJ2-5, with 7 bases identical to TRBD1. In germline, CDR1 is MGHRA, CDR2 YSYEKL. The CDR3 has 13 amino acids. V lost 5 bases, J lost 2 bases, and 2 bases stayed unmatched. CDR3 protein: CASSLGQQETQYF. The CDR3 nucleotides are TGCGCCAGCAGCTTGGGACAGCAAGAGACCCAGTACTTC.

The V gene is TRBV6-5, the J gene TRBJ2-1, with D possibly being TRBD2 (6 bases). V was clipped by 2 bases and J by 8 bases, with 19 bases between them. The germline V gene has CDR1 MNHEY and CDR2 SVGAGI. CDR3 size: 16 residues. In DNA, the CDR3 is TGTGCCAGCAGTTACCTGACAGCTCGGTGGGGGGATGAGCAGTTCTTC. It translates to CASSYLTARWGDEQFF.

J is TRBJ2-5 and V is TRBV30; D perhaps matches TRBD2 (6 bases). Trimming stripped 1 base from V and 3 bases from J, with 9 bases between. The germline gives CDR1 GTSNPN, CDR2 SVGIG (reference sequence). This CDR3 comprises 13 residues. CDR3 amino acids: CAWSAGDEETQYF. The CDR3 DNA follows: TGTGCCTGGAGTGCGGGGGACGAAGAGACCCAGTACTTC.

The chain has TRBV4-1 and TRBJ1-4; a weak D match, TRBD1 (5 bases). V lost 6 bases to trimming and J lost 8 bases, with 22 bases between them. The CDR3 spans 16 residues. CDR1 is MGHRA, CDR2 YSYEKL, per germline. The CDR3 sequence is CASRRIRGGSKEKLFF. In DNA, the CDR3 is TGCGCCAGCAGACGGATACGGGGGGGAAGTAAGGAAAAACTGTTTTTT.

The chain employs TRBV7-7 and TRBJ2-5; 8 bases agree with TRBD1. Germline CDR1 SSHAT, CDR2 FNYEAQ (reference sequence). V lost 4 bases, J lost 7 bases, and 11 bases stayed unmatched. The CDR3 is made up of 15 amino acids. In DNA form, the CDR3 reads TGTGCCAGCAGCTCTAATGACAGGGGTTCGGGGACCCAGTACTTC. Protein product: CASSSNDRGSGTQYF.